This T cell receptor (beta chain) was obtained from a study of PD-1 blockade in mismatch repair-deficient tumors (dated by TCRdb to about 2017). With respect to the entire study: The trial enrolled 65 to 100 consecutive patients with more than ten mismatch repair-deficient cancer types between late 2013 and September 2016, all previously treated and progressing. Deep sequencing of TCR CDR3 regions was used to track tumor-associated T cell clones in peripheral blood of patients responding to PD-1 blockade.

Study-wide findings and limitations: Clones residing in the tumor, which were often undetectable in blood before treatment, expanded quickly after pembrolizumab and then contracted, generally before radiologic responses.

The trim is 3 bases for V and 7 bases for J, with a gap of 10 bases between the germline ends. From the cysteine up to the phenylalanine, the CDR3 has a length of 13 residues. Only CDR3 DNA is held: 39 bases, read in frame from base 1. The germline V gene supplies CDR1 MDHEN and CDR2 SYDVKM. The time point tag for this specimen amounts to: peripheral blood before pembrolizumab. For each enrolled patient, mismatch repair deficiency was established using either polymerase chain reaction or immunohistochemistry. A few patients who responded to pembrolizumab therapy underwent TCR sequencing. In the phase II trial, pembrolizumab PD-1 blockade was tested prospectively in advanced mismatch repair-deficient cancers, no matter which tissue of origin the cancers came from. Peripheral blood T cell samples were collected serially, before PD-1 blockade began and at several time points afterward. Blood sampling times were expressed in weeks after the first pembrolizumab dose.

Worth noting for this clone: This clone's antigen is unknown. No much larger clonotype is one base removed from it; base qualities were not supplied.

Libraries were prepared through the immunoSEQ multiplex PCR assay. The table was pulled from immuneACCESS by TCRdb, which kept in-frame rearrangements only. Such tables lose some clones; where checked, under half of the loss comes from unresolved V genes, and the rest has no known cause. This sample gives 25,000 to 30,000 clones in total; 70% to 85% of them show up just once. About 3% of the sample comes from the top ten. This sequence was found in an adult with mismatch repair-deficient cancer. This material consisted of PBMCs, taken before pembrolizumab treatment. The sequence links TRBV28 to TRBJ2-1; the best D guess is TRBD1, with 5 bases matching. The sequenced DNA: TGTGCCAGCAGTTTGGCAGGGTTTAATGAGCAGTTCTTC. Its amino acids are CASSLAGFNEQFF.